This T cell receptor (beta chain) is from a study of blood T cell repertoires in COVID-19. The wider study: Researchers got acute and convalescent COVID-19 samples from the United States, Italy and Spain. Nucleic acid was either cDNA or gDNA, and it came from T cells, B-cell-depleted T cells, or PBMCs.

The CDR3 runs to 19 residues. The germline gives CDR1 LGHDT, CDR2 YNNKEL (reference sequence). Trimming removed 3 bases from V and 7 bases from J, with 28 bases in between. Assay used: immunoSEQ multiplex PCR; TCRdb lists only in-frame clones, some missing. The repertoire holds about 250,000 clones, with approximately 88% as singletons. This clone has only one observation. The chain recombines TRBV3-1 (or the pseudogene TRBV3-2) with TRBJ2-1; a possible D gene is TRBD2 (7 bases). The source is a man between 35 and 55 years old with acute or convalescent COVID-19. Sample: peripheral blood. This CDR3 is CASSHPPGAGLAVRNEQFF. The DNA for the CDR3 is TGTGCCAGCAGCCATCCCCCGGGGGCTGGGCTAGCGGTGAGGAATGAGCAGTTCTTC.